This T cell receptor (beta chain) was identified during a study of shared clonotypes between healthy human individuals. The length of the CDR3 is 13 residues. The V gene lost 5 bases and the J gene lost 2 bases, with 8 bases spanning the gap. Germline V gene lookup returns CDR1 WNHNN and CDR2 SYGVQD (reference sequence). Once extracted for a subset, genomic DNA was divided evenly among several immunoSEQ plates. TCRdb's table, derived via immunoSEQ multiplex PCR, lists solely in-frame clones and lacks some. The profile shows 470,000 or so clones, 60% to 80% of them singletons. The chain uses TRBV10-1 and TRBJ2-3; tentatively, D is TRBD2 (6 bases). Sequenced material: PBMCs. The source is a woman aged 40 to 50 in good health. Some clones in this sample may be carry-over from other donors' samples. CDR3 in amino acids: CASSRGNTDTQYF. For the CDR3, the DNA is TGCGCCAGCAGTCGGGGGAACACAGATACGCAGTATTTT.